The 13 T cell receptor beta chains listed next were all sequenced from one sample in a study of blood T cell repertoires in COVID-19. TCRdb's table, derived via immunoSEQ multiplex PCR, lists solely in-frame clones and lacks some. Found here are tens of thousands of clones, 65% to 90% of them singletons; the top ten hold about 8%. Sequenced material: peripheral blood. Receptor source: a human donor in a cohort sampled during active COVID-19.

This sequence joins TRBV4-2 and TRBJ1-4, with TRBD1 as a possible D gene (5 bases). Germline CDR1 and CDR2: LGHNA and YNFKEQ. Trimming took 6 bases from V and 0 from J, leaving 11 bases between them. This CDR3 spans 15 amino acids. Here the CDR3 reads CASRDTLATNEKLFF. The CDR3 bases are TGTGCCAGCAGGGACACCCTTGCAACTAATGAAAAACTGTTTTTT.

CDR3 loop: CASSIVGRGNMAEAFF. The CDR3 DNA follows: TGTGCCAGTAGTATAGTGGGGCGCGGGAATATGGCTGAAGCTTTCTTT. The chain links TRBV19 to TRBJ1-1; TRBD1 is a possible D gene (5 bases). CDR3 length: 16 residues. The germline V gene encodes CDR1 LNHDA and CDR2 SQIVND (reference sequence). The V and J ends lost 1 base and 6 bases respectively, with 18 bases between them.

The chain has TRBV7-9 and TRBJ1-1; 8 positions agree with TRBD1. Trimming at V came to 1 base and at J to 1 base, leaving 5 bases not matched to a gene. Looked up from germline, CDR1 is SEHNR and CDR2 is FQNEAQ (reference sequence). CDR3 size: 16 residues. CDR3: CASSLGQGAANTEAFF. The CDR3, as DNA: TGTGCCAGCAGCTTAGGGCAGGGGGCCGCGAACACTGAAGCTTTCTTT.

The gene calls are TRBV4-3 and TRBJ2-3; 8 bases are shared with TRBD1. The CDR3 consists of 15 residues. Per germline, CDR1 LGHNA and CDR2 YSLEER. The V and J ends lost 0 bases and 3 bases, in that order; junction bases with no gene match: 2. Here the CDR3 DNA reads TGCGCCAGCAGCCAAGAGGGACAGGCTACAGATACGCAGTATTTT. Translating it yields CASSQEGQATDTQYF.

In this sample, this clone turned up once. The chain uses TRBV5-1 and TRBJ2-2, with a tentative D call TRBD1 (6 bases). The CDR3 runs to 16 residues. The ends were cut back, 4 bases at V and 0 bases at J, with 13 bases in the middle. In germline, CDR1 is SGHRS, CDR2 YFSETQ. CDR3 sequence (DNA): TGCGCCAGCAGCCCCCCGGACAGCTCGAACACCGGGGAGCTGTTTTTT. Protein product: CASSPPDSSNTGELFF.

V usage is TRBV5-1 and J usage is TRBJ1-2; a possible D gene is TRBD1 (5 bases). V lost 4 bases, J lost 1 base, and 17 bases lay in between. Looked up from germline, CDR1 is SGHRS and CDR2 is YFSETQ. The CDR3 is 16 amino acids. This CDR3 is CASSPSGTWNNYGYTF. CDR3 in DNA: TGCGCCAGCAGCCCTTCCGGGACTTGGAATAACTATGGCTACACCTTC.

The V gene is TRBV2, the J gene TRBJ2-5, with D possibly matching TRBD2 (7 bases). The CDR3 is 13 amino acids. From germline, CDR1 is SNHLY and CDR2 FYNNEI. Trimming left V 7 bases short and J 5 bases short, with 14 bases between. CDR3 loop: CASTYREGETQYF. For the CDR3, the DNA is TGTGCCAGCACCTACAGGGAGGGGGAGACCCAGTACTTC.

The chain uses TRBV3-1 (or the pseudogene TRBV3-2) and TRBJ1-2; D is uncertain. V lost 7 bases and J lost 10, with 16 bases in between. The CDR3 runs to 12 residues. Germline CDR1 and CDR2: LGHDT and YNNKEL (reference sequence). CDR3 DNA: TGTGCCAGCAACCTAAGAGGAAACTACTACACCTTC. Its protein is CASNLRGNYYTF.

V and J are TRBV11-3 and TRBJ2-5; D perhaps matches TRBD1 (5 bases). The CDR3 extends over 13 amino acids. Trimming removed 4 bases at V and 2 bases at J, with 8 bases between. Germline CDR1 reads SGHNT; CDR2 reads YENEEA. The CDR3 protein is CASSSQGQETQYF. CDR3 DNA sequence: TGTGCCAGCAGCTCGCAGGGTCAAGAGACCCAGTACTTC.

The CDR3 reads CASSLGQAPYNSPLHF. The CDR3, as DNA: TGTGCCAGCAGCTTGGGCCAGGCCCCCTATAATTCACCCCTCCACTTT. This sequence joins TRBV5-6 and TRBJ1-6, with D unclear. The V gene lost 0 bases and the J gene lost 2 bases, with 9 bases spanning the gap. Germline CDR1 is SGHDT and CDR2 is YYEEEE. There are 16 residues in the CDR3.

The chain couples TRBV9 to TRBJ2-2; 7 bases map to TRBD2. Trimming cost V 0 bases and J 6 bases; bases outside gene matches: 5. CDR1 is SGDLS and CDR2 is YYNGEE in the germline V gene. CDR3 length: 15 amino acids. DNA for the CDR3: TGTGCCAGCAGCGTAGGGGGGAGGGCCGCCGGGGAGCTGTTTTTT. Translating gives CASSVGGRAAGELFF.

The V gene is TRBV6-5, the J gene TRBJ1-6; TRBD1 might be the D (6 bases). Germline V CDR1 and CDR2: MNHEY, SVGAGI. This CDR3 region has 14 residues. The ends were cut back, 8 bases at V and 9 bases at J, with 17 bases in the middle. This CDR3 is CASLRDTTGSPLHF. The CDR3 coding sequence is TGTGCCAGCCTCCGGGACACCACAGGTTCACCCCTCCACTTT.

The V and J genes are TRBV11-2 and TRBJ2-5; TRBD1 matches 8 bases. Germline V gene lookup returns CDR1 SGHAT and CDR2 FQNNGV. Trimming at V came to 5 bases and at J to 5 bases, leaving 7 bases not matched to a gene. The CDR3 runs 14 residues. CDR3 bases: TGTGCCAGCAGCAACTCCAGGGGGCCCGAGACCCAGTACTTC. As protein: CASSNSRGPETQYF.